These 6 T cell receptor beta chains were all obtained from the same sample, sequenced in a study of T cell repertoires in cytomegalovirus infection. Each CDR3 protein is one row after TCRdb ran MiXCR on the reads. The table lists more than 250,000 distinct CDR3 sequences, roughly an eighth of them singletons. The sequenced sample consisted of PBMCs. These receptors originate from a human donor in good health (CMV status not recorded). Some clones in this sample may be carry-over from other donors' samples.

In this sample, this clonotype turned up many times. J is TRBJ2-2 and V is TRBV28; D is possibly TRBD2 (6 bases). V dropped 2 bases and J dropped 4 bases, with 8 bases sitting between them. The germline V gene has CDR1 MDHEN and CDR2 SYDVKM. CDR3 length: 14 amino acids. The CDR3 DNA reads TGTGCCAGCAGTTTAGTGGGAGGCACCGGGGAGCTGTTTTTT. This gives the protein CASSLVGGTGELFF.

This clonotype has at least ten counts. The V call is TRBV9, the J call TRBJ2-2; TRBD2 might be the D (6 bases). Trimming removed 0 bases from V and 1 base from J, with 16 bases in between. This CDR3 region has 18 residues. The germline CDR1 and CDR2 sequences are SGDLS and YYNGEE. CDR3 in DNA: TGTGCCAGCAGCGTAGCTCCCGTAGCGGATCGGAACACCGGGGAGCTGTTTTTT. This codes for CASSVAPVADRNTGELFF.

This clonotype showed up just a few times. This rearrangement joins TRBV7-2 to TRBJ1-2; D perhaps matches TRBD1 (6 bases). Trimming took 4 bases from V and 6 from J, leaving 15 bases between them. In germline, CDR1 is SGHTA, CDR2 FQGNSA. This CDR3 is 14 amino acids long. The CDR3 DNA follows: TGTGCCAGCAGCTACACGGCGGCAGGGGATGGCTACACCTTC. This codes for CASSYTAAGDGYTF.

This clonotype has a handful of counts. This chain links TRBV28 with TRBJ1-1; D might be TRBD1 (5 bases). This CDR3 contains 15 residues. Trimming removed 3 bases from V and 3 bases from J, with 14 bases in between. Germline assignment: CDR1 MDHEN and CDR2 SYDVKM. The CDR3 DNA follows: TGTGCCAGCAGTTTGTACCCGCGGGGCCACACTGAAGCTTTCTTT. The encoded protein is CASSLYPRGHTEAFF.

The sample holds a few counts of this clonotype. CDR3: CASSQAHRSTEAFF. The CDR3 coding sequence is TGTGCCAGCAGCCAAGCTCACAGGTCCACTGAAGCTTTCTTT. The V call is TRBV3-1, the J call TRBJ1-1; weak D call: TRBD1 (5 bases). V was pared by 1 base and J by 4 bases, with 10 bases between. Per germline, CDR1 LGHDT and CDR2 YNNKEL (reference sequence). The CDR3 runs to 14 residues.

This clonotype was counted ten times or more. This sequence joins TRBV7-2 and TRBJ2-5; 9 positions agree with TRBD2. The trim removed 6 bases at V and 2 bases at J, leaving 1 base unmatched. Germline V gene lookup returns CDR1 SGHTA and CDR2 FQGNSA. There are 13 residues in the CDR3. This CDR3 reads CASRTSGQETQYF. The CDR3 bases are TGTGCCAGCAGGACTAGCGGTCAAGAGACCCAGTACTTC. The full variable domain, in which reference TRBV7-2 and TRBJ2-5 provide the parts outside the CDR3, is GAGVSQSPSNKVTEKGKDVELRCDPISGHTALYWYRQSLGQGLEFLIYFQGNSAPDKSGLPSDRFSAERTGGSVSTLTIQRTQQEDSAVYLCASRTSGQETQYFGPGTRLLVL.